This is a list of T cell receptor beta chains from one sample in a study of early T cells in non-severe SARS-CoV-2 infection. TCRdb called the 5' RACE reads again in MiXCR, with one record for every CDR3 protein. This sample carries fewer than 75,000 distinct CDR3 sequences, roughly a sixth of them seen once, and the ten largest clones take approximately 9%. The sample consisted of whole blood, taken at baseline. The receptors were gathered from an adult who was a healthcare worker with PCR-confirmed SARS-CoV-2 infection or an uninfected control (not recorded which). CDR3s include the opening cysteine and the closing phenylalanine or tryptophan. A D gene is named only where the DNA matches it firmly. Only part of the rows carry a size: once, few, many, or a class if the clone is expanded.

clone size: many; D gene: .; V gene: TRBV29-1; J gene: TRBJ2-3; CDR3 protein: CSVAPGDTQYF; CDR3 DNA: TGCAGCGTTGCGCCGGGAGATACGCAGTATTTT
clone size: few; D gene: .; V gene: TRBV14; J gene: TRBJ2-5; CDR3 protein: CASSPGFSGKRETQYF; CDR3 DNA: TGTGCCAGCAGCCCGGGGTTCTCAGGGAAGAGAGAGACCCAGTACTTC
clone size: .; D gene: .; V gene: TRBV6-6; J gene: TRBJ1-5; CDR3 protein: CASIEGGTQPQHF; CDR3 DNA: TGTGCCAGCATAGAAGGAGGTACTCAGCCCCAGCATTTT
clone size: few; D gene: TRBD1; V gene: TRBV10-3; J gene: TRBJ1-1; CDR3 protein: CAINPGQSTEAFF; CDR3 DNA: TGTGCCATCAATCCGGGACAGTCCACTGAAGCTTTCTTT
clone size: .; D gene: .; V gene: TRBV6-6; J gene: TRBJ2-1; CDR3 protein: CASSYAGYNEQFF; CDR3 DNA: TGTGCCAGCAGTTACGCGGGGTACAATGAGCAGTTCTTC
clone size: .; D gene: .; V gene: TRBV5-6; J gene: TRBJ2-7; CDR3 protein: CASSLPFREQYF; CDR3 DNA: TGTGCCAGCAGCTTGCCATTCCGCGAGCAGTACTTC
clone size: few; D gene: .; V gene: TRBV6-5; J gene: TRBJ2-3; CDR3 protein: CASRRLVLTDTQYF; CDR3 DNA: TGTGCCAGCAGACGTCTAGTTCTCACAGATACGCAGTATTTT
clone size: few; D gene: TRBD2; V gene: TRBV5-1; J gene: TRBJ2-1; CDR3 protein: CASSPGTSGGKSTQFF; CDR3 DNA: TGCGCCAGCAGCCCAGGGACTAGCGGGGGCAAAAGTACTCAGTTCTTC
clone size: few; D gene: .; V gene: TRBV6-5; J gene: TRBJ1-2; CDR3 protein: CASSYAGRGNYGYTF; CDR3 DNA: TGTGCCAGCAGTTACGCTGGGCGGGGGAACTATGGCTACACCTTC
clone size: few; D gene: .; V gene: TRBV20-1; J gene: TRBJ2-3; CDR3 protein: CSADLRERGTDTQYF; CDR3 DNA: TGCAGTGCGGACCTTCGCGAGCGAGGCACAGATACGCAGTATTTT
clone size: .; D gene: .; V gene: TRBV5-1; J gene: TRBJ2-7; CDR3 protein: CASRQNSYEQYF; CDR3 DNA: TGCGCCAGCAGACAAAATTCCTACGAGCAGTACTTC
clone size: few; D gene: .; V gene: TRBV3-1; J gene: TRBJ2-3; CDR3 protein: CASSQDFRRGGTSTDTQYF; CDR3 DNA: TGTGCCAGCAGCCAAGATTTCCGTAGAGGCGGAACTAGCACAGATACGCAGTATTTT
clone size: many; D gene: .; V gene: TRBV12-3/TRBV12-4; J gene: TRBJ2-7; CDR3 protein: CASSLAGEQYF; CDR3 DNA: TGTGCCAGCAGTTTAGCGGGCGAGCAGTACTTC
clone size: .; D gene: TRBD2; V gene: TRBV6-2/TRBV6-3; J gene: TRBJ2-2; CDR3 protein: CASRQSGRTTGELFF; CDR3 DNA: TGTGCCAGCAGACAAAGCGGGAGGACCACCGGGGAGCTGTTTTTT
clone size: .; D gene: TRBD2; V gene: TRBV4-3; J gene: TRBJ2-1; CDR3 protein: CASSHGREGYNEQFF; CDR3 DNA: TGCGCCAGCAGCCATGGGCGGGAGGGTTACAATGAGCAGTTCTTC
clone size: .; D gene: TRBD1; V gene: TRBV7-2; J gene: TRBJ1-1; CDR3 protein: CASSPGIRGARGTEAFF; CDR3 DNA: TGTGCCAGCAGCCCGGGTATCAGGGGGGCGAGGGGCACTGAAGCTTTCTTT
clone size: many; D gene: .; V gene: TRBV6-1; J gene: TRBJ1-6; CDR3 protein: CASSAIGTRGSPLHF; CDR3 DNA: TGTGCCAGCAGTGCAATTGGGACGAGGGGTTCACCCCTCCACTTT
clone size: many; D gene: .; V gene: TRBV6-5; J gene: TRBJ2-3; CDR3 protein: CASNRGEAQYF; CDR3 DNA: TGTGCCAGCAATAGGGGCGAGGCGCAGTATTTT
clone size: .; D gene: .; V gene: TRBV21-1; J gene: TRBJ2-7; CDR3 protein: CASSKRPGTGFLGHEQYF; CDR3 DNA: TGTGCCAGCAGCAAAAGGCCCGGGACAGGGTTTTTGGGACACGAGCAGTACTTC
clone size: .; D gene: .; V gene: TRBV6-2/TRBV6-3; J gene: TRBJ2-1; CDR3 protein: CATKRTSYNEQFF; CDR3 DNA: TGTGCCACCAAACGGACCTCCTACAATGAGCAGTTCTTC
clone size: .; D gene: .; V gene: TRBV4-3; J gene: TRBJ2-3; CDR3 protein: CASSQDGGLTGQYF; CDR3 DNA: TGCGCCAGCAGCCAAGATGGGGGTCTGACCGGGCAGTATTTT
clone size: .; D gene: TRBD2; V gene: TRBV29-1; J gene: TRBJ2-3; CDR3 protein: CSVRLAGGTDTQYF; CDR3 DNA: TGCAGCGTTCGACTAGCGGGGGGCACAGATACGCAGTATTTT
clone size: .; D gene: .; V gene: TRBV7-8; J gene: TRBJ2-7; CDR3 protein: CASSLYPGAPYEQYF; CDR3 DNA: TGTGCCAGCAGCTTATATCCGGGGGCGCCGTACGAGCAGTACTTC
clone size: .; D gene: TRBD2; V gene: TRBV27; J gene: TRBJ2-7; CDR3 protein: CASSFRSGIYSYEQYF; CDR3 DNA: TGTGCCAGCAGTTTCCGGAGCGGGATTTACTCCTACGAGCAGTACTTC
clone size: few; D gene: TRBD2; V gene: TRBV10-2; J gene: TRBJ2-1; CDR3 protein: CAPGEGFSYNEQFF; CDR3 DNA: TGCGCCCCCGGGGAGGGATTCTCCTACAATGAGCAGTTCTTC
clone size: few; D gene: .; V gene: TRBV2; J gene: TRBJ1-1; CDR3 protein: CASSSSRNTEAFF; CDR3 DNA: TGTGCCAGCAGTAGCTCCAGGAACACTGAAGCTTTCTTT
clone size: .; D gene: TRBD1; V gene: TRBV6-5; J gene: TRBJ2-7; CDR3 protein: CASSYLMTGSDEQYF; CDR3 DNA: TGTGCCAGCAGTTACCTAATGACAGGGTCCGACGAGCAGTACTTC
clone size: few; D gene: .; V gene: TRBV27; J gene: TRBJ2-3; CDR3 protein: CASSPGTHGTQYF; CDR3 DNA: TGTGCCAGCAGTCCGGGGACCCACGGGACGCAGTATTTT
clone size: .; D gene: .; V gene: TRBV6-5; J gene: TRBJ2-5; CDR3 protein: CASSHYRDITQETQYF; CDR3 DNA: TGTGCCAGCAGTCATTACCGGGACATAACACAAGAGACCCAGTACTTC
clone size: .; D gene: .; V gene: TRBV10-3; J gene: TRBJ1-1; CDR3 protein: CAIKDKGGAFF; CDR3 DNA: TGTGCCATCAAAGACAAGGGGGGAGCTTTCTTT
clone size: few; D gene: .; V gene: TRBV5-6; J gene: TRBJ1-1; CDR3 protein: CASSLARVNTEAFF; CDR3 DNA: TGTGCCAGCAGCTTGGCCAGGGTGAACACTGAAGCTTTCTTT
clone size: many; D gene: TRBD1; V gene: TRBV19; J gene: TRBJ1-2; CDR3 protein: CASSKTGTAYVYGYTF; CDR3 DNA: TGTGCCAGTAGTAAAACCGGGACAGCGTACGTCTATGGCTACACCTTC
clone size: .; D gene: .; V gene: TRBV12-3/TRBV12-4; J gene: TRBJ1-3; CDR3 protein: CASTRSQGHAGNTIYF; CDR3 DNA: TGTGCCAGCACTAGATCCCAGGGTCACGCTGGAAACACCATATATTTT
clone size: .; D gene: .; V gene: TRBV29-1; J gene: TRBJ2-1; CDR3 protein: CSVETREQFF; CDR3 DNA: TGCAGCGTTGAAACGCGAGAGCAGTTCTTC
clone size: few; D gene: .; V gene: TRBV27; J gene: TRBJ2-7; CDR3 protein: CASSLVRGAEQYF; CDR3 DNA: TGTGCCAGCAGTTTAGTCAGAGGTGCCGAGCAGTACTTC
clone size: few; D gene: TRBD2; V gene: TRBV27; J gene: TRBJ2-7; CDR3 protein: CASSSLAGGYEQYF; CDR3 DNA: TGTGCCAGCAGTTCCCTAGCGGGGGGTTACGAGCAGTACTTC
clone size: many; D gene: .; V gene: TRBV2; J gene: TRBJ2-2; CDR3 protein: CASSVAANTGELFF; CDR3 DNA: TGTGCCAGCAGTGTAGCTGCTAACACCGGGGAGCTGTTTTTT
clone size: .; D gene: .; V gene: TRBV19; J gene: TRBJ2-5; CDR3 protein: CASSMTGSGSSETQYF; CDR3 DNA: TGTGCCAGTAGTATGACGGGGTCAGGGTCCTCAGAGACCCAGTACTTC
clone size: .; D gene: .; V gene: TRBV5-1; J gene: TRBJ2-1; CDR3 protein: CASRRGTLPGEQFF; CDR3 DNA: TGCGCCAGCAGACGGGGGACCCTCCCGGGTGAGCAGTTCTTC
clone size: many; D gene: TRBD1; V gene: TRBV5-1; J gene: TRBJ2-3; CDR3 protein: CASSQQGAWDTQYF; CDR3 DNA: TGCGCCAGCAGTCAACAGGGGGCCTGGGATACGCAGTATTTT
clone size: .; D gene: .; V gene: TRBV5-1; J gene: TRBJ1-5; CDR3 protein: CASSWDGSNQPQHF; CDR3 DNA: TGCGCCAGCAGCTGGGACGGTAGCAATCAGCCCCAGCATTTT
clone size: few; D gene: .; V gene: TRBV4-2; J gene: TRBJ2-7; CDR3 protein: CASSQEWGKGEQYF; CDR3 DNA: TGTGCCAGCAGCCAAGAATGGGGCAAGGGCGAGCAGTACTTC
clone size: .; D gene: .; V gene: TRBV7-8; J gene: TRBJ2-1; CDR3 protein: CASSTHLFYNEQFF; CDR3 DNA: TGTGCCAGCAGTACCCACCTCTTTTACAATGAGCAGTTCTTC
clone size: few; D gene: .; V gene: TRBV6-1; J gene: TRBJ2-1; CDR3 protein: CASSQGVYEQFF; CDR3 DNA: TGTGCCAGCAGCCAGGGTGTTTATGAGCAGTTCTTC
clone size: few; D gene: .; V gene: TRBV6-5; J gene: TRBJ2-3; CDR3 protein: CASRAERRTDTQYF; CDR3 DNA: TGTGCCAGCAGGGCGGAGCGCCGCACAGATACGCAGTATTTT
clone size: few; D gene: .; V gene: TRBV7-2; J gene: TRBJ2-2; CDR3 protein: CASSLVAGNTGELFF; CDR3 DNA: TGTGCCAGCAGCTTAGTGGCAGGGAACACCGGGGAGCTGTTTTTT
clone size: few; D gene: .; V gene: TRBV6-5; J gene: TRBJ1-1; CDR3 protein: CASRLQPGNNFEAFF; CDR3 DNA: TGTGCCAGCAGGTTACAACCGGGAAACAACTTTGAAGCTTTCTTT
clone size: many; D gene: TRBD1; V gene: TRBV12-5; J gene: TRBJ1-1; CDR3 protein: CASGRTGENTEAFF; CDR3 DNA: TGTGCTAGTGGTAGGACAGGAGAGAACACTGAAGCTTTCTTT
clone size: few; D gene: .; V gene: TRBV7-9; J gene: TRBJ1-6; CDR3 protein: CASSLDELATTYNSPLHF; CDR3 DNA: TGTGCCAGCAGCTTAGACGAGCTGGCCACCACATATAATTCACCCCTCCACTTT
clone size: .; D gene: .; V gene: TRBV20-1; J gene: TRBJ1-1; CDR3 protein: CSASQTSLGTEAFF; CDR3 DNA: TGCAGTGCTAGCCAGACTTCGTTGGGCACTGAAGCTTTCTTT
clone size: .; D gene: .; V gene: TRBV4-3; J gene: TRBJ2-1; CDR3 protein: CASSLGLTNNEQFF; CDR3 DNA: TGCGCCAGCAGCCTGGGACTGACGAACAATGAGCAGTTCTTC
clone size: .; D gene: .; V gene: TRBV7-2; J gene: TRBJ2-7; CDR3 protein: CASSLASTASYEQYF; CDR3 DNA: TGTGCCAGCAGCTTAGCGAGTACAGCCTCCTACGAGCAGTACTTC
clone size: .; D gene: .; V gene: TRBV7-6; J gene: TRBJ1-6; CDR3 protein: CASSFQQGLNSPLHF; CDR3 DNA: TGTGCCAGCAGCTTCCAACAGGGCCTCAATTCACCCCTCCACTTT
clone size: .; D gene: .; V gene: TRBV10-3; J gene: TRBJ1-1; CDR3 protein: CAISGATGTEAFF; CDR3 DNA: TGTGCCATCAGTGGTGCGACAGGCACTGAAGCTTTCTTT